These 25 T cell receptor beta chains share one sample of origin, sequenced in a study of beta chain features in type 1 diabetes. Sequencing targeted expressed TCRB transcripts, as all isolated RNA had been reverse transcribed. Sequencing used immunoSEQ multiplex PCR; TCRdb keeps in-frame clones, though not all of them. The sample includes around 140,000 clones, about 10% seen only once; the top ten take under 1.5%. The sample comprised naive CD4+ T cells from blood. The receptors were gathered from a young man in good health.

This clone was seen only a few times. This sequence joins TRBV28 and TRBJ2-2; possible D gene TRBD1, 6 bases. CDR3 size: 14 residues. CDR1 MDHEN and CDR2 SYDVKM come from the germline V gene. V lost 3 bases, J lost 2 bases, and 7 bases lay in between. In DNA form, the CDR3 reads TGTGCCAGCAGTTTGGACAGAAACACCGGGGAGCTGTTTTTT. Translating it yields CASSLDRNTGELFF. Looking up the rest from reference TRBV28 and TRBJ2-2 gives the full variable domain: DVKVTQSSRYLVKRTGEKVFLECVQDMDHENMFWYRQDPGLGLRLIYFSYDVKMKEKGDIPEGYSVSREKKERFSLILESASTNQTSMYLCASSLDRNTGELFFGEGSRLTVL.

A few counts support this clone. V and J are TRBV7-2 and TRBJ2-5; 8 bases align to TRBD2. V lost 1 base, J lost 4 bases, and 5 bases stayed unmatched. CDR1 is SGHTA and CDR2 is FQGNSA in the germline V gene. CDR3 length: 15 residues. This chain's CDR3 is CASSLEAGGGETQYF. In DNA, the CDR3 is TGTGCCAGCAGCTTAGAGGCGGGGGGAGGAGAGACCCAGTACTTC. Complete variable domain (other parts from reference TRBV7-2 and TRBJ2-5): GAGVSQSPSNKVTEKGKDVELRCDPISGHTALYWYRQSLGQGLEFLIYFQGNSAPDKSGLPSDRFSAERTGGSVSTLTIQRTQQEDSAVYLCASSLEAGGGETQYFGPGTRLLVL.

This clone was seen a handful of times. The chain recombines TRBV5-1 with TRBJ2-7; 12 nucleotides align to TRBD2. In germline, CDR1 is SGHRS, CDR2 YFSETQ. The CDR3 sequence is 15 residues long. V lost 4 bases to trimming and J lost 7 bases; unmatched junction nucleotides: 9. The chain's CDR3 is CASSRTSGGLEEQYF. As DNA, the CDR3 is TGCGCCAGCAGCCGAACTAGCGGGGGGCTGGAAGAGCAGTACTTC.

This clone showed up just a few times. The genes are TRBV19 and TRBJ2-1; D gene uncertain. This CDR3 has 12 amino acids. Trimming stripped 6 bases from V and 4 bases from J, with 7 bases between. Germline V gives CDR1 LNHDA, CDR2 SQIVND (reference sequence). Here the CDR3 DNA reads TGTGCCAGTAGCTTAGAGTACAATGAGCAGTTCTTC. Translated: CASSLEYNEQFF.

Only a few counts were recorded for this clone. This chain joins TRBV19 and TRBJ1-5; TRBD1 aligns across 7 bases. CDR3 size: 15 residues. Unmatched junction bases numbered 9, after V lost 5 bases and J lost 5 bases. Germline V gene lookup returns CDR1 LNHDA and CDR2 SQIVND (reference sequence). The DNA of the CDR3 is TGTGCCAGTAGTCTATGGGGGCAGGGGGATCAGCCCCAGCATTTT. Translation gives CASSLWGQGDQPQHF.

This chain uses TRBV4-1 with TRBJ1-2; tentatively, D is TRBD1 (6 bases). CDR1 MGHRA and CDR2 YSYEKL come from the germline V gene. V was clipped by 4 bases and J by 0 bases, with 9 bases between them. This CDR3 spans 14 amino acids. The CDR3 protein is CASSRTGTNYGYTF. CDR3 bases: TGCGCCAGCAGCCGAACAGGGACTAACTATGGCTACACCTTC.

The V call is TRBV4-1, the J call TRBJ1-6, with D maybe TRBD1 (6 bases). Trimming stripped 2 bases from V and 0 bases from J, with 14 bases between. Looked up from germline, CDR1 is MGHRA and CDR2 is YSYEKL. The CDR3 loop spans 18 amino acids. For the CDR3, the DNA is TGCGCCAGCAGCCAAACCGGACAGACGGGCTCCTATAATTCACCCCTCCACTTT. Its translation: CASSQTGQTGSYNSPLHF.

The table lists this clone with a few counts. The V gene is TRBV28, the J gene TRBJ1-5; TRBD1 matches at 7 bases. The CDR3 contains 16 residues. The germline V gene encodes CDR1 MDHEN and CDR2 SYDVKM. J was trimmed by 0 bases and V by 11 bases; bases with no gene match: 13. CDR3 nucleotide sequence: TGTGCCTGCGGTCTAAGGGACAGAAATAGCAATCAGCCCCAGCATTTT. It is translated as CACGLRDRNSNQPQHF.

The genes are TRBV9 and TRBJ2-3, with 7 bases aligning to TRBD1. Germline-derived CDR1 and CDR2 are SGDLS and YYNGEE. This CDR3 contains 16 residues. The V gene end was trimmed by 0 bases and the J gene end by 5 bases; junction bases not matched to a gene: 9. In nucleotides, the CDR3 is TGTGCCAGCAGCGTAGCTCCGGGACAGACACAAGATACGCAGTATTTT. This sequence encodes CASSVAPGQTQDTQYF.

V is TRBV7-2 and J is TRBJ1-5; no definite D call. CDR1 and CDR2 from the germline V gene are SGHTA and FQGNSA. The CDR3 consists of 13 residues. Trimming took 3 bases from V and 5 from J, leaving 8 bases between them. The CDR3 coding sequence is TGTGCCAGCAGCTTTCGTGTCTATCAGCCCCAGCATTTT. Protein: CASSFRVYQPQHF. The whole variable domain, filled in from reference TRBV7-2 and TRBJ1-5, reads GAGVSQSPSNKVTEKGKDVELRCDPISGHTALYWYRQSLGQGLEFLIYFQGNSAPDKSGLPSDRFSAERTGGSVSTLTIQRTQQEDSAVYLCASSFRVYQPQHFGDGTRLSIL.

The rearrangement joins TRBV6-6 to TRBJ2-2; TRBD1 agrees at 10 bases. The ends lost 9 bases at V and 5 bases at J; junction bases unmatched: 6. CDR1 is MNHNY, CDR2 SVGAGI, per germline (reference sequence). The CDR3 runs 14 residues. In nucleotides, the CDR3 is TGTGCCAGTTTGGACAGGGGGGAAACCGGGGAGCTGTTTTTT. Translating gives CASLDRGETGELFF.

Many counts were recorded for this clone. J is TRBJ2-1 and V is TRBV5-4, with D perhaps matching TRBD2 (5 bases). Germline CDR1 SGHNT, CDR2 YYREEE (reference sequence). Trimming stripped 4 bases from V and 5 bases from J, with 13 bases between. The CDR3 runs to 14 residues. The CDR3 DNA sequence: TGTGCCAGCAGCGCTCGGACCGGGGACAATGAGCAGTTCTTC. Encoded protein: CASSARTGDNEQFF.

This clone was picked up a small number of times. The J gene is TRBJ1-3, the V gene TRBV7-2, with a possible D match to TRBD1 (6 bases). Per germline, CDR1 SGHTA and CDR2 FQGNSA. This CDR3 is 16 amino acids long. V shed 2 bases and J shed 4 bases, with 15 bases lying between them. The CDR3 loop is CASSLKSTGLGNTIYF. The CDR3 DNA follows: TGTGCCAGCAGCTTAAAGTCTACAGGGTTAGGAAACACCATATATTTT.

This clone was observed a handful of times. This sample also contains other DNA sequences that code for the same CDR3. This chain joins TRBV7-2 and TRBJ2-7, with 7 bases identical to TRBD2. Trimming cost V 1 base and J 0 bases; bases outside gene matches: 0. Germline V gene lookup returns CDR1 SGHTA and CDR2 FQGNSA. This CDR3 has 14 amino acids. CDR3 amino acids: CASSLGGGSYEQYF. CDR3 DNA: TGTGCCAGCAGCTTAGGGGGGGGCTCCTACGAGCAGTACTTC. The variable domain in full, completed from reference TRBV7-2 and TRBJ2-7, reads GAGVSQSPSNKVTEKGKDVELRCDPISGHTALYWYRQSLGQGLEFLIYFQGNSAPDKSGLPSDRFSAERTGGSVSTLTIQRTQQEDSAVYLCASSLGGGSYEQYFGPGTRLTVT.

V usage is TRBV7-9 and J usage is TRBJ1-2; D is unresolved. This CDR3 region has 14 residues. Trimming cost V 4 bases and J 5 bases, with 14 bases left between them. From germline, CDR1 is SEHNR and CDR2 FQNEAQ (reference sequence). This chain's CDR3 is CASSYSGSLYGYTF. CDR3 DNA sequence: TGTGCCAGCAGCTACTCAGGATCGCTGTATGGCTACACCTTC.

The chain has TRBV28 and TRBJ2-3; TRBD1 agrees at 9 bases. J was trimmed by 6 bases and V by 6 bases; bases with no gene match: 4. The germline CDR1 and CDR2 sequences are MDHEN and SYDVKM. The CDR3 covers 13 residues. This CDR3 reads CASSRDRVDTQYF. The DNA for the CDR3 is TGTGCCAGCAGCCGGGACAGGGTGGATACGCAGTATTTT. Drawing the rest from reference TRBV28 and TRBJ2-3, the complete variable domain is DVKVTQSSRYLVKRTGEKVFLECVQDMDHENMFWYRQDPGLGLRLIYFSYDVKMKEKGDIPEGYSVSREKKERFSLILESASTNQTSMYLCASSRDRVDTQYFGPGTRLTVL.

The chain employs TRBV28 and TRBJ1-6; 7 bases are shared with TRBD1. Trimming removed 7 bases from V and 8 bases from J; junction bases left unmatched: 8. Germline lookup yields CDR1 MDHEN and CDR2 SYDVKM. This CDR3 contains 14 residues. In nucleotides, the CDR3 is TGTGCCAGCAAAAATAACAGGGGCGATTCACCCCTCCACTTT. It translates to CASKNNRGDSPLHF.

This chain uses TRBV11-2 with TRBJ2-4; D is unclear. CDR1 and CDR2 from the germline V gene are SGHAT and FQNNGV. The CDR3 has 13 amino acids. The V gene lost 8 bases and the J gene lost 0 bases, with 8 bases spanning the gap. Here the CDR3 reads CASEALAKNIQYF. The CDR3 DNA sequence: TGTGCCAGCGAGGCCTTAGCCAAAAACATTCAGTACTTC.

The CDR3 loop reads CASSLRGQARDEQFF. DNA of the CDR3: TGCGCCAGCAGCTTGAGGGGACAGGCTCGGGATGAGCAGTTCTTC. The chain employs TRBV5-1 and TRBJ2-1, with TRBD1 matching over 8 bases. The CDR3 spans 15 residues. V gave up 1 base and J gave up 8 bases; unmatched junction bases: 8. Per the germline V gene, CDR1 is SGHRS and CDR2 is YFSETQ.

The rearrangement joins TRBV6-1 to TRBJ1-4; the match to TRBD1 covers 9 bases. Germline V gives CDR1 MNHNS, CDR2 SASEGT. The CDR3 extends over 13 amino acids. V gave up 8 bases and J gave up 7 bases; unmatched junction bases: 5. As DNA, the CDR3 is TGTGCCAGCGCGGACAGGGGAGGTGAAAAACTGTTTTTT. Amino acid sequence: CASADRGGEKLFF.

There are a few counts of this clone. The rearrangement uses TRBV28 and TRBJ1-2; D may be TRBD1 (6 bases). This CDR3 comprises 17 residues. Per germline, CDR1 MDHEN and CDR2 SYDVKM. V lost 5 bases and J 7 bases, leaving 26 bases between the germline ends. For the CDR3, the DNA is TGTGCCAGCAGTAATTTTGACAATGACAGGTTGGCTACTGGCTACACCTTC. It specifies CASSNFDNDRLATGYTF.

This clone was detected a few times. V is TRBV28 and J is TRBJ2-5; 10 bases agree with TRBD1. With 5 bases clipped from V and 4 bases from J, the junction kept 7 bases outside the gene matches. The CDR3 loop spans 15 amino acids. Germline V gene sequence: CDR1 MDHEN, CDR2 SYDVKM. The CDR3 spells CASSQTGTGAETQYF. DNA for the CDR3: TGTGCCAGCAGTCAAACCGGGACAGGGGCAGAGACCCAGTACTTC.

The chain combines TRBV2 with TRBJ2-7; the D gene is possibly TRBD2 (6 bases). V lost 3 bases, J lost 1 base, and 13 bases lay in between. The CDR3 totals 15 residues. Germline assignment: CDR1 SNHLY and CDR2 FYNNEI. CDR3 sequence reads: CASSDLTGASYEQYF. CDR3 DNA: TGTGCCAGCAGTGATTTAACGGGAGCTTCCTACGAGCAGTACTTC.

This clone appeared a few times. J is TRBJ2-3 and V is TRBV19, with a tentative D call TRBD2 (5 bases). Germline V gene sequence: CDR1 LNHDA, CDR2 SQIVND (reference sequence). The ends were cut back, 4 bases at V and 2 bases at J, with 7 bases in the middle. CDR3 length equals 13 residues. The CDR3 loop is CASSRTHTDTQYF. DNA for the CDR3: TGTGCCAGTAGTAGGACTCACACAGATACGCAGTATTTT.

The chain carries TRBV5-4 and TRBJ2-1; D uncertain. Looked up from germline, CDR1 is SGHNT and CDR2 is YYREEE (reference sequence). V dropped 1 base and J dropped 2 bases, with 10 bases sitting between them. This CDR3 spans 15 amino acids. The CDR3 DNA reads TGTGCCAGCAGCTTGTCTCAGATAACCTACAATGAGCAGTTCTTC. Its protein is CASSLSQITYNEQFF.